What follows are 21 T cell receptor beta chains derived from one specimen sequenced in a study of PD-L1 blockade in urothelial cancer. Here immunoSEQ multiplex PCR was the method, and the copy in TCRdb shows in-frame clones only, minus some. The sample comprises some 20,000 clones, roughly 88% of which are singletons, and roughly 3.6% rests with the top ten. The source was PBMCs, collected around atezolizumab (anti-PD-L1) treatment. Receptor source: a man in his forties or fifties with urothelial cancer.

The chain has TRBV7-9 and TRBJ2-1, with TRBD2 identical over 8 bases. Germline V gene sequence: CDR1 SEHNR, CDR2 FQNEAQ (reference sequence). V was clipped by 5 bases and J by 0 bases; unmatched bases: 12. The CDR3 sequence is 18 residues long. The CDR3 nucleotides read TGTGCCAGCAGCCAAACTGGGGTAGCGGGGATCTCCTACAATGAGCAGTTCTTC. It encodes CASSQTGVAGISYNEQFF.

The chain couples TRBV7-8 to TRBJ2-5, with TRBD1 matching over 10 bases. This CDR3 has 16 amino acids. Germline V gene sequence: CDR1 SGHVS, CDR2 FQNEAQ. V lost 2 bases, J lost 1 base, and 4 bases stayed unmatched. CDR3 sequence: CASSLYWDRGQETQYF. In DNA, the CDR3 is TGTGCCAGCAGCTTATACTGGGACAGGGGCCAAGAGACCCAGTACTTC.

The chain recombines TRBV6-5 with TRBJ1-4, with TRBD1 identical over 9 bases. Germline loops: CDR1 MNHEY, CDR2 SVGAGI. V gave up 4 bases and J gave up 8 bases; unmatched junction bases: 8. This CDR3 region has 15 residues. The CDR3 region is CASSSPGTGYEKLFF. CDR3 in DNA: TGTGCCAGCAGTTCCCCCGGGACAGGGTACGAAAAACTGTTTTTT.

This clone was found a few times. The chain joins TRBV7-3 to TRBJ2-4; D unclear. The germline CDR1 and CDR2 sequences are SGHTA and FQGTGA. Trimming removed 10 bases at V and 0 bases at J, with 13 bases between. The CDR3 has 14 residues. CDR3: CATSHRVAKNIQYF. The CDR3, as DNA: TGTGCCACCTCTCACAGAGTAGCCAAAAACATTCAGTACTTC.

The chain recombines TRBV27 with TRBJ2-3; 9 bases map to TRBD2. The CDR3 runs to 16 residues. V shed 4 bases and J 2 bases; nucleotides not matched to a gene: 7. The germline V gene encodes CDR1 MNHEY and CDR2 SMNVEV (reference sequence). The CDR3, as DNA: TGTGCCAGCAGTTCATATAGCGGGAGTGCCACAGATACGCAGTATTTT. It codes for CASSSYSGSATDTQYF.

This sequence joins TRBV5-6 and TRBJ1-2, with 8 bases lining up with TRBD1. The ends lost 4 bases at V and 4 bases at J; junction bases unmatched: 6. This CDR3 contains 14 residues. Germline loops: CDR1 SGHDT, CDR2 YYEEEE. This chain's CDR3 is CASSNRDRIYGYTF. Here the CDR3 DNA reads TGTGCCAGCAGCAACCGGGACAGGATCTATGGCTACACCTTC. The full variable domain, with the rest looked up from reference TRBV5-6 and TRBJ1-2, is DAGVTQSPTHLIKTRGQQVTLRCSPKSGHDTVSWYQQALGQGPQFIFQYYEEEERQRGNFPDRFSGHQFPNYSSELNVNALLLGDSALYLCASSNRDRIYGYTFGSGTRLTVV.

This chain links TRBV5-1 with TRBJ2-5; 9 nucleotides match TRBD1. Germline CDR1 reads SGHRS; CDR2 reads YFSETQ. CDR3 size: 15 residues. J was trimmed by 2 bases and V by 3 bases; bases with no gene match: 5. The DNA for the CDR3 is TGCGCCAGCAGCTCCTGGACAGGGGAGCAAGAGACCCAGTACTTC. Its protein product is CASSSWTGEQETQYF.

This clone was counted a single time. The rearrangement uses TRBV10-2 and TRBJ1-5; the match to TRBD1 covers 11 bases. CDR3 length equals 13 residues. Trimming at V came to 11 bases and at J to 6 bases, leaving 6 bases not matched to a gene. CDR1 and CDR2 (germline): WSHSY, SAAADI. The CDR3 DNA reads TGCGCCTGCGGACAGGGGGCCTTTCAGCCCCAGCATTTT. Amino acids: CACGQGAFQPQHF.

This clone was counted once. The chain joins TRBV6-5 to TRBJ2-7; 10 bases align to TRBD1. This CDR3 spans 14 amino acids. The J segment lost 4 bases and the V segment lost 2 bases, leaving 2 bases of the junction unmatched. Germline CDR1 MNHEY, CDR2 SVGAGI. The CDR3 nucleotides read TGTGCCAGCAGTTACGGGACAGGGGTTTACGAGCAGTACTTC. Its translation is CASSYGTGVYEQYF.

The chain joins TRBV27 to TRBJ2-6; 9 bases line up with TRBD2. Germline assignment: CDR1 MNHEY and CDR2 SMNVEV (reference sequence). This CDR3 comprises 19 residues. Trimming took 6 bases from V and 1 from J; bases not matched to a gene: 13. CDR3 residues: CASRSSSSGMISGANVLTF. CDR3 coding DNA: TGTGCCAGCAGGTCATCCTCTAGCGGGATGATATCTGGGGCCAACGTCCTGACTTTC.

The chain's CDR3 is CASSSGTSGEQYF. In nucleotides, the CDR3 is TGCGCCAGCAGCTCCGGGACATCTGGCGAGCAGTACTTC. The rearrangement uses TRBV5-1 and TRBJ2-7, with D perhaps TRBD1 (6 bases). CDR1 SGHRS and CDR2 YFSETQ come from the germline V gene. The CDR3 contains 13 residues. Trimming left V 3 bases short and J 6 bases short, with 13 bases between. The full variable domain, its missing parts supplied by reference TRBV5-1 and TRBJ2-7, is KAGVTQTPRYLIKTRGQQVTLSCSPISGHRSVSWYQQTPGQGLQFLFEYFSETQRNKGNFPGRFSGRQFSNSRSEMNVSTLELGDSALYLCASSSGTSGEQYFGPGTRLTVT.

The J gene is TRBJ2-5, the V gene TRBV7-3; 7 nucleotides line up with TRBD1. The J segment lost 4 bases and the V segment lost 6 bases, leaving 11 bases of the junction unmatched. CDR1 and CDR2 (germline): SGHTA, FQGTGA. The CDR3 is 15 residues long. For the CDR3, the DNA is TGTGCCAGCAGGCAAACAGGGGATTGGCGAGAGACCCAGTACTTC. It translates to CASRQTGDWRETQYF.

V and J are TRBV28 and TRBJ2-7; TRBD1 matches 10 bases. The CDR3 totals 13 residues. Unmatched junction bases numbered 3, after V lost 6 bases and J lost 4 bases. From germline, CDR1 is MDHEN and CDR2 SYDVKM. The CDR3 sequence: CASRDRGYYEQYF. The CDR3 DNA reads TGTGCCAGCAGGGACAGGGGGTATTACGAGCAGTACTTC.

The rearrangement uses TRBV29-1 and TRBJ2-1; D is perhaps TRBD2 (6 bases). The CDR3 loop spans 15 amino acids. The V and J ends lost 7 bases and 1 base respectively, with 17 bases between them. CDR1 and CDR2 from the germline V gene are SQVTM and ANQGSEA. The CDR3 loop is CSASPSAGSYNEQFF. The CDR3 DNA is TGCAGCGCATCCCCTAGCGCGGGGTCCTACAATGAGCAGTTCTTC.

The chain is built from TRBV5-4 and TRBJ2-1; tentative D call: TRBD2 (5 bases). The CDR3 has 16 amino acids. CDR1 SGHNT and CDR2 YYREEE come from the germline V gene (reference sequence). V lost 0 bases and J lost 0, with 10 bases in between. CDR3 sequence (DNA): TGTGCCAGCAGCTTGGAGGGAGACTACTCCTACAATGAGCAGTTCTTC. This encodes CASSLEGDYSYNEQFF.

The gene calls are TRBV11-2 and TRBJ2-7, with 7 bases matching TRBD2. V was pared by 7 bases and J by 3 bases, with 6 bases of the junction left unmatched. Germline loops: CDR1 SGHAT, CDR2 FQNNGV. This CDR3 is built from 13 residues. For the CDR3, the DNA is TGTGCCAGCAAGGGAGGGCTCCTCTACGAGCAGTACTTC. This codes for CASKGGLLYEQYF.

The V gene is TRBV9, the J gene TRBJ2-7, with TRBD2 matching 7 bases. The trim removed 4 bases at V and 2 bases at J, leaving 9 bases unmatched. The CDR3 covers 15 residues. Germline CDR1 SGDLS, CDR2 YYNGEE. This CDR3 reads CASSPTVREPYEQYF. The CDR3 nucleotides read TGTGCCAGCAGCCCAACTGTGCGGGAGCCCTACGAGCAGTACTTC.

The V call is TRBV18, the J call TRBJ1-1; the D gene is possibly TRBD1 (5 bases). The V end lost 3 bases, the J end lost 6 bases, and 14 bases lay between the germline ends. Looked up from germline, CDR1 is KGHSH and CDR2 is LQKENI. CDR3 size: 14 residues. CDR3 sequence: CASSPLQGGAEAFF. The CDR3 DNA reads TGTGCCAGCTCACCTCTCCAGGGTGGCGCTGAAGCTTTCTTT.

Note on this clone: Relative to the germline gene, one junction end is altered; a read error may explain this. J is TRBJ2-7 and V is TRBV20-1; 13 bases match TRBD2. This CDR3 comprises 10 residues. Germline V gene sequence: CDR1 DFQATT, CDR2 SNEGSKA (reference sequence). The CDR3 bases are TGCAGTGCGGGGGGACTAGCGGGGAACTTC. It specifies CSAGGLAGNF.

This chain joins TRBV10-3 and TRBJ2-1; 7 nucleotides line up with TRBD1. J gave up 3 bases and V 3 bases, and 8 bases lay outside the gene matches. Germline CDR1 is ENHRY and CDR2 is SYGVKD. There are 16 residues in the CDR3. The CDR3: CAISEKDRYLYNEQFF. The CDR3 region has the DNA TGTGCCATCAGTGAAAAGGACAGGTATCTCTACAATGAGCAGTTCTTC.

The CDR3 reads CASTRGGSGANVLTF. The CDR3 DNA reads as TGTGCCTCAACCCGGGGAGGCTCTGGGGCCAACGTCCTGACTTTC. This chain joins TRBV27 and TRBJ2-6; D possibly corresponds to TRBD2 (6 bases). From germline, CDR1 is MNHEY and CDR2 SMNVEV (reference sequence). The CDR3 runs to 15 residues. The ends were cut back, 11 bases at V and 0 bases at J, with 14 bases in the middle.